The rows below give T cell receptor beta chains drawn from one sample of a study of metastatic and nonmetastatic thyroid tumors. TCRdb reprocessed the PCR reads via MiXCR. The sample lists some 12,000 clones; roughly 20% were seen once. Sequences were obtained from adjacent normal tissue. The receptors were sampled from a female donor with papillary thyroid cancer or a benign thyroid nodule (not recorded which). Some clones in this sample may be carry-over from other donors' samples. The CDR3 runs from the conserved cysteine through the conserved F or W. D genes are given only for firm matches. Size is stated for part of the rows, as once, few or many counts, or as a class when the clone is expanded.

abundance	j_gene	v_gene	d_gene	CDR3nt	CDR3aa
many	TRBJ2-3	TRBV7-6	TRBD2	TGTGCCAGCAGCTTCCGCCCCGGGACTAGCGGGATCCCGCAGTATTTT	CASSFRPGTSGIPQYF
many	TRBJ2-3	TRBV5-5	-	TGTGCCAGCAGCTTGGTTGGGGCTAGCACAGATACGCAGTATTTT	CASSLVGASTDTQYF
many	TRBJ2-5	TRBV20-1	-	TGCAGTGCTGATCCTAAGACCGGCGGAGAGACCCAGTACTTC	CSADPKTGGETQYF
few	TRBJ2-7	TRBV29-1	TRBD2	TGCAGCGTTGTGCTAGCGGGAGTTGGCGTGCATTACTTC	CSVVLAGVGVHYF
-	TRBJ2-5	TRBV5-1	-	TGCGCCAGCAGCTTGGTCTGGGAGACCCAGTACTTC	CASSLVWETQYF
-	TRBJ1-5	TRBV28	TRBD1	TGTGCCAGCAGTGACAGGGTTGGTGGCAATCAGCCCCAGCATTTT	CASSDRVGGNQPQHF
many	TRBJ2-1	TRBV20-1	TRBD2	TGCAGTGCGGGGAAAAGCGGGAGGGCCACCAATGAGCAGTTCTTC	CSAGKSGRATNEQFF
-	TRBJ2-1	TRBV20-1	-	TGCAGTGCTCAGTGGACTAATTGGAATGAGCAGTTCTTC	CSAQWTNWNEQFF
many	TRBJ2-2	TRBV11-2	-	TGTGCCAGCAGCCCCCGGGGTAACACCGGGGAGCTGTTTTTT	CASSPRGNTGELFF
-	TRBJ2-7	TRBV20-1	-	TGCAGTGCGATACAAACTCCACCCTTTCACTACGAGCAGTACTTC	CSAIQTPPFHYEQYF